This note documents a single T cell receptor (beta chain) sequence. The entry originates in a study of T cell responses to AZD1222 COVID-19 vaccine. Repertoires were generated with immunoSEQ multiplex PCR, while TCRdb's copy carries only in-frame clones and drops some. The sample includes nearly 110,000 clones, roughly 87% of them seen just once. Trimming removed 1 base at V and 0 bases at J, with 7 bases between. CDR3 size: 15 residues. The germline CDR1 and CDR2 sequences are KGHSH and LQKENI. The sample in question was peripheral blood, obtained on day 0 of AZD1222 vaccination. The TCR originated in an adult in good health. The V call is TRBV18, the J call TRBJ1-3; D is ambiguous. The CDR3 bases are TGTGCCAGCTCACCACAGTTCTTCTCTGGAAACACCATATATTTT. Translation: CASSPQFFSGNTIYF. Full variable domain (rest looked up from reference TRBV18 and TRBJ1-3): NAGVMQNPRHLVRRRGQEARLRCSPMKGHSHVYWYRQLPEEGLKFMVYLQKENIIDESGMPKERFSAEFPKEGPSILRIQQVVRGDSAAYFCASSPQFFSGNTIYFGEGSWLTVV.